Included here is one T cell receptor (beta chain) sequence, with context. Its antigen is still unknown. The data are from a study of PD-1 blockade in classical Hodgkin lymphoma. Study-wide results and limits: Newly diagnosed patients reportedly trailed healthy donors in baseline TCR diversity. Whoever responded completely had baseline diversity much like that seen in newly diagnosed patients.

The assay was immunoSEQ multiplex PCR, and TCRdb's table has in-frame clones only and misses some. The sample lists 45,000 or so clones, approximately 70% occurring once. Each of the patients experienced relapse following autologous stem cell transplantation, and their brentuximab vedotin exposure differed. Complete response, partial response or progressive disease constituted the best response categories observed. Trimming left V 1 base short and J 2 bases short, with 2 bases between. CDR3 length equals 12 residues. The germline V gene encodes CDR1 MNHNS and CDR2 SASEGT. The chain employs TRBV6-1 and TRBJ1-2; no definite D call. The sequences come from peripheral blood mononuclear cells (PBMCs), collected at baseline. This sequence originates from a human donor with classical Hodgkin lymphoma. The CDR3 is CASSEGNYGYTF. The CDR3 DNA reads as TGTGCCAGCAGTGAAGGGAACTATGGCTACACCTTC.